This T cell receptor (beta chain) was found in a study of CD8 T cells in ankylosing spondylitis. Study results and caveats: Earlier studies detected some motif variants in reactive arthritis synovial fluid and blood.

About this clonotype itself: Its antigen is undetermined.

The CDR3 length is 14 residues. Deletions cut 6 bases from V and 6 bases from J, with 19 bases between. The germline V gene has CDR1 SGDLS and CDR2 YYNGEE. TCRdb fed the 5' RACE reads into MiXCR, producing one record per CDR3 protein. The data show tens of thousands of distinct CDR3 sequences, with 2% to 3% seen just once and 7% to 8% held by the top ten. The TCR originated in a female donor with ankylosing spondylitis or in good health (not recorded which). Input material: blood, either unsorted or a sorted T cell fraction (not recorded which). The V gene is TRBV9, the J gene TRBJ2-7; D perhaps matches TRBD2 (5 bases). The CDR3 coding sequence is TGTGCCAGCACCCCCTGGGAAGGGAGAAGCGAGCAGTACTTC. This encodes CASTPWEGRSEQYF.